This T cell receptor (beta chain) was identified in a study of tumor-infiltrating lymphocytes in localized non-small cell lung cancer. Study as a whole: Several tumor histologies, both smoking statuses, and some post-neoadjuvant chemotherapy samples were included. Tumor tissue and non-adjacent uninvolved lung came from each patient.

Study findings and constraints: IM1 and IM2 tumors showed no difference in T-cell fraction.

Trimming cost V 7 bases and J 0 bases, with 15 bases left between them. CDR1 is SQVTM and CDR2 is ANQGSEA in the germline V gene. This CDR3 is built from 14 residues. Clones were sequenced by immunoSEQ multiplex PCR, and TCRdb holds only the in-frame ones, with some missing. The sample gives around 3,000 clones, over 60% of which show up once; about a sixth is in the top ten. Concerning this clone itself: Its target is not known.

The receptor's source is a human donor with non-small cell lung cancer. This rearrangement joins TRBV29-1 to TRBJ1-1, with D perhaps TRBD1 (5 bases). Sequenced material: uninvolved lung tissue not adjacent to the tumor. CDR3 nucleotide sequence: TGCAGCGCTGGGGGAACAAGGATGAACACTGAAGCTTTCTTT. Translating gives CSAGGTRMNTEAFF. Drawing the rest from reference TRBV29-1 and TRBJ1-1, the complete variable domain is SAVISQKPSRDICQRGTSLTIQCQVDSQVTMMFWYRQQPGQSLTLIATANQGSEATYESGFVIDKFPISRPNLTFSTLTVSNMSPEDSSIYLCSAGGTRMNTEAFFGQGTRLTVV.